This T cell receptor (beta chain) is from a study of regulatory and conventional T cells in RAG deficiency. Whole-study context: In hypomorphic RAG CID or atypical SCID, autoimmunity is frequently associated. Whole-study findings and limits: RAG-deficient patients showed markedly lower Shannon entropy and higher Simpson indices than control T-cell subsets. Patient subsets had shorter CDR3s; Omenn Treg-Tconv overlap exceeded 80%.

The repertoire was sequenced with immunoSEQ multiplex PCR; TCRdb's copy has only in-frame clones and lacks some. The sample contains 6,000 or so clones, 85% to 95% of which appear only once. In regard to this clone: Its cognate antigen is unknown.

From germline, CDR1 is SGHTA and CDR2 FQGNSA. The CDR3 loop spans 14 amino acids. V was clipped by 2 bases and J by 0 bases, with 8 bases between them. Sample: CD8+ T cells sorted from blood. This receptor was obtained from a human donor with RAG deficiency presenting as severe combined immunodeficiency. The chain carries TRBV7-2 and TRBJ2-7; no reliable D call. The CDR3 protein is CASSLLLTSYEQYF. CDR3 DNA: TGTGCCAGCAGCTTACTCCTGACCTCCTACGAGCAGTACTTC.